A single sample gave rise to the 13 T cell receptor beta chains below, sequenced in a study of T cell responses to AZD1222 COVID-19 vaccine. Profiling relied on immunoSEQ multiplex PCR, and the TCRdb table lists in-frame clones only, not all of them. The sample includes approximately 120,000 clones, about 93% of them seen just once. The specimen was peripheral blood, collected on day 0 of AZD1222 vaccination. The receptor source for this set is an adult in good health.

This clone has more than one count but fewer than ten. The chain employs TRBV6-1 and TRBJ1-2; TRBD1 is a possible D gene (6 bases). The V and J ends lost 0 bases and 2 bases respectively, with 13 bases between them. The CDR3 sequence is 16 residues long. Germline assignment: CDR1 MNHNS and CDR2 SASEGT. CDR3 sequence: CASSEAAGQPNYGYTF. Here the CDR3 DNA reads TGTGCCAGCAGTGAAGCGGCCGGACAGCCGAACTATGGCTACACCTTC.

The chain joins TRBV19 to TRBJ1-1, with 7 positions matching TRBD1. Trimming removed 5 bases from V and 0 bases from J; junction bases left unmatched: 3. CDR3 length equals 14 residues. Per germline, CDR1 LNHDA and CDR2 SQIVND (reference sequence). The CDR3 DNA is TGTGCCAGTAGTGCGACAGGGATGAACACTGAAGCTTTCTTT. Translation: CASSATGMNTEAFF.

The chain couples TRBV5-8 to TRBJ1-5, with 8 bases that match TRBD1. Germline values: CDR1 SGHTS, CDR2 YDEGEE. The CDR3 runs 15 residues. V lost 4 bases to trimming and J lost 4 bases; unmatched junction nucleotides: 7. CDR3 protein: CASSPGQASNQPQHF. Written as DNA, the CDR3 is TGTGCCAGCAGCCCGGGACAGGCTTCGAATCAGCCCCAGCATTTT.

On this clone: Sequence at one end of the junction differs from germline and may be a read error. This chain links TRBV13 with TRBJ2-1, with D maybe TRBD2 (6 bases). The CDR3 length is 17 residues. Germline-derived CDR1 and CDR2 are PRHDT and FYEKMQ (reference sequence). The CDR3 region is CVSSLEGGTPRGNEQFF. The CDR3 bases are TGTGTCAGCAGCTTAGAGGGCGGGACCCCGAGGGGCAATGAGCAGTTCTTC. Together with reference TRBV13 and TRBJ2-1, the CDR3 gives the full variable domain: AAGVIQSPRHLIKEKRETATLKCYPIPRHDTVYWYQQGPGQDPQFLISFYEKMQSDKGSIPDRFSAQQFSDYHSELNMSSLELGDSALYFCVSSLEGGTPRGNEQFFGPGTRLTVL.

Notes on this clone: The same CDR3 is also encoded by other DNA sequences in this sample. J is TRBJ2-6 and V is TRBV12-3 or TRBV12-4; D is uncertain. CDR3 length: 13 residues. Trimming stripped 3 bases from V and 4 bases from J, with 4 bases between. The CDR3 sequence: CASSFSGANVLTF. CDR3 nucleotide sequence: TGTGCCAGCAGTTTTTCCGGGGCCAACGTCCTGACTTTC.

The chain is built from TRBV28 and TRBJ1-2; TRBD1 matches at 11 bases. Germline CDR1 is MDHEN and CDR2 is SYDVKM. With 4 bases clipped from V and 8 bases from J, the junction kept 6 bases outside the gene matches. The CDR3 runs 14 residues. The CDR3 DNA sequence: TGTGCCAGCAGTTCAGGACAGGGGGCCGAAGGCTACACCTTC. Translated: CASSSGQGAEGYTF.

This clone has only one observation. The CDR3, as DNA: TGTGCCAGCAGTTACTGGAAGGGGGGGCGAGGTGAAGCTTTCTTT. Protein sequence: CASSYWKGGRGEAFF. The rearrangement uses TRBV6-5 and TRBJ1-1; maybe TRBD1 (6 bases). With 1 base removed from V and 7 bases from J, the gap between germline ends came to 16 bases. Germline V gives CDR1 MNHEY, CDR2 SVGAGI. The CDR3 spans 15 residues.

The gene calls are TRBV18 and TRBJ1-3; D is perhaps TRBD1 (5 bases). The V end was cut by 0 bases, the J end by 0 bases, with 9 bases between. CDR3 length equals 16 residues. Germline lookup yields CDR1 KGHSH and CDR2 LQKENI. CDR3 in amino acids: CASSPPGGNSGNTIYF. CDR3 DNA sequence: TGTGCCAGCTCACCACCTGGGGGTAACTCTGGAAACACCATATATTTT.

The V gene is TRBV6-5, the J gene TRBJ2-1; D gene unclear. The length of the CDR3 is 14 residues. The V and J ends lost 6 bases and 3 bases respectively, with 12 bases between them. Per the germline V gene, CDR1 is MNHEY and CDR2 is SVGAGI. The CDR3 loop is CASRDHPGYNEQFF. CDR3 bases: TGTGCCAGCAGAGACCACCCGGGCTACAATGAGCAGTTCTTC.

This clone was detected once. The chain combines TRBV19 with TRBJ1-4, with 8 positions matching TRBD1. V lost 0 bases and J lost 0; bases outside the gene matches: 6. CDR1 LNHDA and CDR2 SQIVND come from the germline V gene (reference sequence). The length of the CDR3 is 18 residues. The CDR3 here is CASSIDGQGFATNEKLFF. The CDR3 DNA reads as TGTGCCAGTAGTATAGACGGACAGGGCTTTGCAACTAATGAAAAACTGTTTTTT. The variable domain in full, completed from reference TRBV19 and TRBJ1-4, reads DGGITQSPKYLFRKEGQNVTLSCEQNLNHDAMYWYRQDPGQGLRLIYYSQIVNDFQKGDIAEGYSVSREKKESFPLTVTSAQKNPTAFYLCASSIDGQGFATNEKLFFGSGTQLSVL.

Turning to this clone: Other DNA sequences in this specimen translate into the identical CDR3. V and J are TRBV7-9 and TRBJ1-1, with 7 positions matching TRBD1. The V gene end was trimmed by 6 bases and the J gene end by 1 base; junction bases not matched to a gene: 5. CDR3 size: 14 residues. The germline V gene encodes CDR1 SEHNR and CDR2 FQNEAQ (reference sequence). The CDR3 nucleotides read TGTGCCAGCAGTCTTCAGGGGGGGAACACTGAAGCTTTCTTT. As protein: CASSLQGGNTEAFF.

The chain links TRBV4-2 to TRBJ1-2; tentative D call: TRBD1 (5 bases). Looked up from germline, CDR1 is LGHNA and CDR2 is YNFKEQ. CDR3 size: 12 residues. V lost 5 bases to trimming and J lost 5 bases, with 9 bases between them. This chain's CDR3 is CASSGRDYGYTF. The CDR3 nucleotides read TGTGCCAGCAGCGGCAGGGATTATGGCTACACCTTC.

This clone was observed once. This rearrangement joins TRBV2 to TRBJ1-1; 11 bases line up with TRBD1. Germline lookup yields CDR1 SNHLY and CDR2 FYNNEI. The CDR3 contains 13 residues. V lost 6 bases to trimming and J lost 7 bases; unmatched junction nucleotides: 4. As DNA, the CDR3 is TGTGCCAGCAGCGGACAGGGGGCTATTGAAGCTTTCTTT. This gives the protein CASSGQGAIEAFF.